Below are 28 T cell receptor beta chains sequenced from a single sample in a study of blood T cell repertoires in COVID-19. Libraries were prepared by immunoSEQ multiplex PCR; TCRdb keeps only in-frame clonotypes and omits some of them. Among 60,000 to 85,000 clones listed, about 92% were seen once. The specimen sequenced was peripheral blood. The receptors stem from a man between 45 and 60 years old with acute or convalescent COVID-19.

This chain connects TRBV6-2 or TRBV6-3 to TRBJ2-3; D is possibly TRBD2 (6 bases). From germline, CDR1 is MNHEY and CDR2 SVGEGT. V lost 4 bases and J lost 5, with 16 bases in between. This CDR3 region has 15 residues. The CDR3 bases are TGTGCCAGCAGTTGGGTTCAGGGAGGCGAAGATACGCAGTATTTT. It translates to CASSWVQGGEDTQYF.

The gene calls are TRBV7-9 and TRBJ2-5; D unresolved. CDR3 size: 14 residues. V gave up 5 bases and J gave up 3 bases, with 13 bases separating them. The germline CDR1 and CDR2 sequences are SEHNR and FQNEAQ (reference sequence). The CDR3 nucleotides are TGTGCCAGCAGCCTCCTAGGCGGAGAAGAGACCCAGTACTTC. This gives the protein CASSLLGGEETQYF.

The CDR3 region is CASSLAKGRDTGELFF. Here the CDR3 DNA reads TGTGCCAGCAGCTTAGCGAAGGGGAGGGACACCGGGGAGCTGTTTTTT. The chain joins TRBV7-8 to TRBJ2-2, with 7 bases fitting TRBD2. CDR3 length: 16 amino acids. V gave up 0 bases and J gave up 3 bases; unmatched junction bases: 4. The germline gives CDR1 SGHVS, CDR2 FQNEAQ.

The V gene is TRBV7-2, the J gene TRBJ2-1; the match to TRBD2 covers 11 bases. V dropped 5 bases and J dropped 9; count of bases not matched to a gene: 12. The germline V gene has CDR1 SGHTA and CDR2 FQGNSA. This CDR3 comprises 16 residues. CDR3 in amino acids: CASSTGGSGRAGEQFF. The CDR3 DNA is TGTGCCAGCAGCACGGGGGGTAGCGGGAGGGCCGGTGAGCAGTTCTTC.

J is TRBJ2-5 and V is TRBV5-6, with 12 nucleotides matching TRBD2. With 0 bases clipped from V and 4 bases from J, the junction kept 7 bases outside the gene matches. This CDR3 region has 17 residues. In germline, CDR1 is SGHDT, CDR2 YYEEEE. The CDR3 nucleotides read TGTGCCAGCAGCTTGGATCCTAGCGGGAGGGCCGCAGAGACCCAGTACTTC. Its protein is CASSLDPSGRAAETQYF.

The chain combines TRBV7-9 with TRBJ2-1, with D possibly matching TRBD1 (6 bases). Trimming took 4 bases from V and 4 from J, leaving 17 bases between them. CDR1 and CDR2 from the germline V gene are SEHNR and FQNEAQ (reference sequence). The CDR3 runs 16 residues. The CDR3 loop reads CASSSRAGAGYNEQFF. The CDR3 DNA follows: TGTGCCAGCAGCTCCCGGGCAGGGGCAGGGTACAATGAGCAGTTCTTC.

The rearrangement links TRBV7-2 to TRBJ1-5; 7 bases match TRBD1. Germline loops: CDR1 SGHTA, CDR2 FQGNSA. Germline trimming cut 4 bases from V and 2 bases from J; bases unmatched to any gene: 2. CDR3 length equals 14 residues. CDR3 in amino acids: CASSSGTGNQPQHF. The CDR3 nucleotides read TGTGCCAGCAGCTCCGGGACAGGCAATCAGCCCCAGCATTTT. The variable domain in full, completed from reference TRBV7-2 and TRBJ1-5, reads GAGVSQSPSNKVTEKGKDVELRCDPISGHTALYWYRQSLGQGLEFLIYFQGNSAPDKSGLPSDRFSAERTGGSVSTLTIQRTQQEDSAVYLCASSSGTGNQPQHFGDGTRLSIL.

The chain carries TRBV5-1 and TRBJ2-1; 8 bases agree with TRBD2. Germline V lookup: CDR1 SGHRS, CDR2 YFSETQ. CDR3 length: 16 amino acids. V shed 0 bases and J 4 bases; nucleotides not matched to a gene: 6. The DNA of the CDR3 is TGCGCCAGCAGCTTGGTCCCTAGCGGGTCGTACAATGAGCAGTTCTTC. The encoded protein is CASSLVPSGSYNEQFF.

The chain recombines TRBV5-1 with TRBJ2-5, with 9 bases that match TRBD2. Germline-derived CDR1 and CDR2 are SGHRS and YFSETQ. The CDR3 contains 15 residues. V was pared by 4 bases and J by 5 bases, with 9 bases of the junction left unmatched. The CDR3 here is CASSPAAGGGETQYF. CDR3 nucleotides: TGCGCCAGCAGCCCCGCAGCGGGAGGCGGGGAGACCCAGTACTTC. Full variable domain (missing parts from reference TRBV5-1 and TRBJ2-5): KAGVTQTPRYLIKTRGQQVTLSCSPISGHRSVSWYQQTPGQGLQFLFEYFSETQRNKGNFPGRFSGRQFSNSRSEMNVSTLELGDSALYLCASSPAAGGGETQYFGPGTRLLVL.

V is TRBV19 and J is TRBJ2-6; D ambiguous. Germline loops: CDR1 LNHDA, CDR2 SQIVND (reference sequence). Trimming removed 3 bases from V and 1 base from J, with 4 bases in between. This CDR3 comprises 14 residues. This chain's CDR3 is CASSIGSGANVLTF. The CDR3 nucleotides are TGTGCCAGTAGTATCGGTTCTGGGGCCAACGTCCTGACTTTC. The complete variable domain, with remaining parts taken from reference TRBV19 and TRBJ2-6, reads DGGITQSPKYLFRKEGQNVTLSCEQNLNHDAMYWYRQDPGQGLRLIYYSQIVNDFQKGDIAEGYSVSREKKESFPLTVTSAQKNPTAFYLCASSIGSGANVLTFGAGSRLTVL.

J is TRBJ1-2 and V is TRBV28, with D hard to call. In germline, CDR1 is MDHEN, CDR2 SYDVKM. The CDR3 is made up of 16 amino acids. Between the trimmed V and J ends, which lost 2 bases and 4 bases, there was a span of 17 bases. CDR3 amino acids: CASSLNLGNLGYGYTF. The CDR3 DNA follows: TGTGCCAGCAGTTTAAATCTCGGGAACTTGGGCTATGGCTACACCTTC.

This clone came up a few times. The CDR3 here is CASSLAGGLDGYTF. The CDR3 DNA reads TGTGCCAGCAGCTTAGCGGGGGGATTGGATGGCTACACCTTC. The rearrangement links TRBV7-9 to TRBJ1-2; possible D gene TRBD1, 5 bases. Trimming left V 0 bases short and J 6 bases short, with 11 bases between. The CDR3 contains 14 residues. Per germline, CDR1 SEHNR and CDR2 FQNEAQ (reference sequence).

The V call is TRBV7-2, the J call TRBJ1-3; weak D call: TRBD1 (6 bases). There are 15 residues in the CDR3. Germline V gives CDR1 SGHTA, CDR2 FQGNSA. V was shortened by 5 bases and J by 5 bases, with 16 bases between the two germline ends. The CDR3 protein is CASSPEGGRRNTIYF. The CDR3 DNA reads TGTGCCAGCAGCCCAGAGGGGGGGCGAAGAAACACCATATATTTT.

The chain uses TRBV10-3 and TRBJ1-1; D gene uncertain. Germline V gene data show CDR1 as ENHRY and CDR2 as SYGVKD. The CDR3 totals 13 residues. Trimming took off 8 bases at V and 5 bases at J, with 15 bases between the two ends. The CDR3: CAIGRVLNTEAFF. In DNA form, the CDR3 reads TGTGCCATCGGGAGGGTTCTTAATACTGAAGCTTTCTTT.

The CDR3 here is CASSSGLAGGLPYEQYV. CDR3 DNA: TGTGCCAGCAGCTCCGGACTAGCGGGGGGTCTTCCTTACGAGCAGTACGTC. This chain connects TRBV7-2 to TRBJ2-7, with TRBD2 matching over 14 bases. The CDR3 is made up of 17 amino acids. V lost 4 bases, J lost 4 bases, and 9 bases stayed unmatched. Germline CDR1 SGHTA, CDR2 FQGNSA.

The chain links TRBV11-2 to TRBJ1-5; 7 positions agree with TRBD1. This CDR3 comprises 16 residues. Germline CDR1 and CDR2: SGHAT and FQNNGV. After removal of 0 bases from V and 6 bases from J, the junction contained 8 bases not matched to a gene. The CDR3 spells CASSLETGTVGQPQHF. In nucleotides, the CDR3 is TGTGCCAGCAGCTTAGAAACCGGGACAGTGGGTCAGCCCCAGCATTTT.

The rearrangement uses TRBV2 and TRBJ2-5; no firm D call. Germline loops: CDR1 SNHLY, CDR2 FYNNEI. Trimming took off 8 bases at V and 5 bases at J, with 15 bases between the two ends. The CDR3 has 13 residues. In DNA, the CDR3 is TGTGCCAGCGTTTCTCGAGGCCGGGAGACCCAGTACTTC. Translated, it gives CASVSRGRETQYF.

The V gene is TRBV27, the J gene TRBJ2-1; 11 nucleotides match TRBD2. In germline, CDR1 is MNHEY, CDR2 SMNVEV (reference sequence). The CDR3 spans 16 residues. The V segment lost 5 bases and the J segment 7 bases; nucleotides outside the gene matches: 10. As DNA, the CDR3 is TGTGCCAGCAGTCCCCTACTAGCGGGAGTGGGGAATGAGCAGTTCTTC. Residues: CASSPLLAGVGNEQFF.

V gene TRBV7-2 combines with J gene TRBJ2-3; D might be TRBD2 (6 bases). Germline CDR1 SGHTA, CDR2 FQGNSA. Trimming pared 5 bases from V and 2 bases from J, leaving 14 bases between. This CDR3 has 15 amino acids. DNA for the CDR3: TGTGCCAGCAGCCCCGGGACTTTCTACACAGATACGCAGTATTTT. Its protein is CASSPGTFYTDTQYF.

The rearrangement links TRBV9 to TRBJ1-2, with D unclear. V was trimmed by 0 bases and J by 4 bases, leaving 10 bases between them. The CDR3 extends over 14 amino acids. Germline V gene sequence: CDR1 SGDLS, CDR2 YYNGEE. The CDR3 loop is CASSVGGGPYGYTF. The DNA of the CDR3 is TGTGCCAGCAGCGTAGGAGGAGGGCCCTATGGCTACACCTTC.

This sequence joins TRBV19 and TRBJ2-3; D perhaps matches TRBD1 (5 bases). Germline V gene sequence: CDR1 LNHDA, CDR2 SQIVND (reference sequence). CDR3 length equals 12 residues. Trimming cost V 8 bases and J 5 bases, with 11 bases left between them. The CDR3 protein is CASLVGEDTQYF. CDR3 nucleotide sequence: TGTGCCAGTCTGGTAGGGGAAGATACGCAGTATTTT.

This chain connects TRBV7-6 to TRBJ2-1; 7 bases match TRBD2. The CDR3 has 18 amino acids. CDR1 is SGHVS, CDR2 FNYEAQ, per germline. V was clipped by 0 bases and J by 0 bases; unmatched bases: 8. CDR3: CASSLAPGLLSSYNEQFF. In DNA form, the CDR3 reads TGTGCCAGCAGCTTAGCTCCGGGACTATTAAGCTCCTACAATGAGCAGTTCTTC.

CDR3 protein: CASSPRDTAYNEQFF. The CDR3 coding sequence is TGTGCCAGCAGCCCAAGGGACACGGCCTACAATGAGCAGTTCTTC. This rearrangement joins TRBV7-6 to TRBJ2-1; D perhaps matches TRBD1 (6 bases). Germline V gene lookup returns CDR1 SGHVS and CDR2 FNYEAQ. Trimming stripped 5 bases from V and 2 bases from J, with 13 bases between. There are 15 residues in the CDR3.

This sequence joins TRBV19 and TRBJ2-2; tentative D call: TRBD1 (5 bases). Germline CDR1 reads LNHDA; CDR2 reads SQIVND (reference sequence). Trimming took 6 bases from V and 6 from J, leaving 17 bases between them. This CDR3 region has 15 residues. CDR3 sequence (DNA): TGTGCCAGTAGAAACCAACACTCAGGGTCCGGGGAGCTGTTTTTT. Protein sequence: CASRNQHSGSGELFF.

Of note for this clone: This sample includes further DNA sequences coding for the same CDR3. CDR3 DNA: TGCAGTGCTAGACGGAACACTGAAGCTTTCTTT. This sequence encodes CSARRNTEAFF. The V call is TRBV20-1, the J call TRBJ1-1; no definite D call. V was pared by 2 bases and J by 1 base, with 2 bases between. The CDR3 is 11 amino acids. Germline CDR1 is DFQATT and CDR2 is SNEGSKA (reference sequence).

V is TRBV30 and J is TRBJ1-2; maybe TRBD1 (6 bases). V was clipped by 1 base and J by 3 bases, with 12 bases between them. Germline assignment: CDR1 GTSNPN and CDR2 SVGIG (reference sequence). The CDR3 is 14 amino acids. The CDR3 sequence: CAWSEGGGHYGYTF. The CDR3 DNA follows: TGTGCCTGGAGTGAGGGGGGGGGACACTATGGCTACACCTTC.

This chain links TRBV20-1 with TRBJ2-3; no clear D. V dropped 6 bases and J dropped 2 bases, with 12 bases sitting between them. Germline values: CDR1 DFQATT, CDR2 SNEGSKA (reference sequence). This CDR3 region has 13 residues. For the CDR3, the DNA is TGCAGTGCAAGTCTAGTAGCCACAGATACGCAGTATTTT. It specifies CSASLVATDTQYF.

The V gene is TRBV2, the J gene TRBJ2-2, with D hard to call. With 5 bases removed from V and 7 bases from J, the gap between germline ends came to 11 bases. CDR3 length: 13 amino acids. Germline lookup yields CDR1 SNHLY and CDR2 FYNNEI. CDR3 sequence: CASSMEYGGELFF. The CDR3 DNA reads TGTGCCAGCAGTATGGAGTACGGCGGGGAGCTGTTTTTT.